Listed below are T cell receptor beta chains from one sample, sequenced in a study of T cell responses to AZD1222 COVID-19 vaccine. Assay used: immunoSEQ multiplex PCR; TCRdb lists only in-frame clones, some missing. The sample has around 210,000 clones; approximately 94% are singletons. The specimen was peripheral blood, collected 28 days after the second dose of the MenACWY control vaccine. All receptors come from an adult who received the MenACWY meningococcal vaccine as a control. The conserved cysteine and the conserved F or W are not part of the CDR3 here. Fields, in order: V gene, clone size, CDR3 protein. Clone sizes are given selectively: once, few, many, or a class where the clone is expanded.

V: TRBV9; size: .; CDR3: ASSPRTSTDTQY
V: TRBV7-8; size: .; CDR3: ASSRGQPSGANVLT
V: TRBV28; size: .; CDR3: ASSLGTSNPTKQY
V: TRBV6-4; size: .; CDR3: ASSTGGSTDTQY
V: TRBV27; size: .; CDR3: ASSLGAGGYEQY
V: TRBV6-5; size: once; CDR3: ASKRGGEKLF
V: TRBV3-1/TRBV3-2; size: .; CDR3: ASSQDLRSPGNTIY
V: TRBV2; size: once; CDR3: ASSGEHEQY
V: TRBV11-1; size: .; CDR3: ASSPIGLAGGREQY
V: TRBV30; size: .; CDR3: AWSSRQPPYGYT
V: TRBV15; size: few; CDR3: ATSRGTGGTGGYT
V: TRBV6-5; size: .; CDR3: ASSYGVEAF
V: TRBV7-9; size: .; CDR3: ASSPDRGANYGYT
V: TRBV7-2; size: .; CDR3: ASSLGGGADTQY
V: TRBV13; size: .; CDR3: ASSLKGRNHHEQY
V: TRBV6-1; size: .; CDR3: ASSEPGRGGLSEQY
V: TRBV18; size: .; CDR3: ASSPISPPIGSNDNSPLH
V: TRBV9; size: .; CDR3: ASSLSGGAPDTQY
V: TRBV5-1; size: .; CDR3: ASRDRVYGANVLT
V: TRBV6-5; size: .; CDR3: ASRPGQRNTEAF
V: TRBV11-1; size: .; CDR3: ASRHEGPTREAF
V: TRBV27; size: .; CDR3: ASSPSRGLAGYEQY
V: TRBV7-9; size: .; CDR3: ASSLVQGAADGYT
V: TRBV28; size: once; CDR3: ASRSQGGNYGYT
V: TRBV28; size: .; CDR3: ASSPSIEGLNTGELF
V: TRBV4-1; size: .; CDR3: ASSQWDRSTDTQY
V: TRBV27; size: .; CDR3: ASSLSISGGGDTGELF
V: TRBV6-2/TRBV6-3; size: .; CDR3: ASSWRGVNYGYT
V: TRBV27; size: few; CDR3: ASSLEARNNEQF
V: TRBV11-3; size: .; CDR3: ASSLTGVNSPLH
V: TRBV5-1; size: .; CDR3: ASSLQGSFDEKLF
V: TRBV24-1; size: .; CDR3: ATMAGQGYNQPQH
V: TRBV6-5; size: once; CDR3: ASRSHTTGSQPQH
V: TRBV5-5; size: .; CDR3: ASSAEARGTDTQY
V: TRBV11-2; size: once; CDR3: ASSDRGLNGYT
V: TRBV7-9; size: .; CDR3: ASGEDRNTGELF
V: TRBV27; size: .; CDR3: ASSLSGGTYEQY
V: TRBV5-1; size: .; CDR3: ASRGTGVEQY
V: TRBV6-5; size: .; CDR3: ASSYSASGAYEQY
V: TRBV7-9; size: .; CDR3: ASSFSVADTDTQY
V: TRBV5-5; size: .; CDR3: ASSMGTANEQF
V: TRBV6-1; size: .; CDR3: ASSERQLYGYT
V: TRBV11-1; size: .; CDR3: ASSEPRSGHEQY
V: TRBV18; size: .; CDR3: ASSTDELYGYT
V: TRBV2; size: .; CDR3: ASSRDRAPHEQY
V: TRBV5-1; size: few; CDR3: ASSLVMSEQF
V: TRBV14; size: once; CDR3: ASSPRVPSAYEQY
V: TRBV5-1; size: .; CDR3: ASSPDRNSGNTIY
V: TRBV7-2; size: .; CDR3: ASSPWGTGELF
V: TRBV6-1; size: .; CDR3: ASSDEAGGIHEQF
V: TRBV28; size: .; CDR3: ASSLQGVNEKLF